These T cell receptor beta chains were read from a single sample in a study of spatial heterogeneity in lung cancer. TCRdb reprocessed the 5' RACE reads via MiXCR and lists one record per CDR3 protein. The profile covers roughly 19,000 distinct CDR3 sequences, with roughly 6% appearing a single time and around 10% taken by the ten largest. Sequenced here: lung tumor tissue, sampled at surgery. Source of these receptors: a female donor with early-stage non-small cell lung cancer. Each CDR3 is given with its conserved first and last residue. Each record gives: CDR3 length, D gene, clone size, J gene, V gene, CDR3 protein, CDR3 DNA. D genes are given only for firm matches. Where a row states a size, it is once, few, many or the class of an expanded clone; other rows omit it.

cdr3_length: 14; d_call: TRBD2; clone_size: .; j_call: TRBJ2-5; v_call: TRBV6-5; cdr3_aa: CASSYGGDQETQYF; cdr3_nt: TGTGCCAGCAGTTACGGGGGGGACCAAGAGACCCAGTACTTC
cdr3_length: 11; d_call: .; clone_size: medium-sized; j_call: TRBJ2-7; v_call: TRBV3-1; cdr3_aa: CASSQVYEQYF; cdr3_nt: TGTGCCAGCAGCCAAGTTTACGAGCAGTACTTC
cdr3_length: 15; d_call: .; clone_size: many; j_call: TRBJ1-2; v_call: TRBV6-1; cdr3_aa: CASSEPGASNYGYTF; cdr3_nt: TGTGCCAGCAGTGAACCAGGGGCTTCGAACTATGGCTACACCTTC
cdr3_length: 15; d_call: .; clone_size: many; j_call: TRBJ2-5; v_call: TRBV10-3; cdr3_aa: CAISESGRIQETQYF; cdr3_nt: TGTGCCATCAGTGAGTCCGGACGGATCCAAGAGACCCAGTACTTC
cdr3_length: 16; d_call: .; clone_size: many; j_call: TRBJ1-1; v_call: TRBV6-1; cdr3_aa: CASSESAGYGDTEAFF; cdr3_nt: TGTGCCAGCAGTGAATCAGCAGGGTACGGGGACACTGAAGCTTTCTTT
cdr3_length: 16; d_call: .; clone_size: large; j_call: TRBJ1-2; v_call: TRBV27; cdr3_aa: CASSFGPNPGDYGYTF; cdr3_nt: TGTGCCAGCAGTTTCGGTCCCAATCCAGGGGACTATGGCTACACCTTC
cdr3_length: 12; d_call: .; clone_size: many; j_call: TRBJ2-3; v_call: TRBV20-1; cdr3_aa: CSAWLAKDTQYF; cdr3_nt: TGCAGTGCTTGGCTAGCCAAAGATACGCAGTATTTT
cdr3_length: 15; d_call: TRBD1; clone_size: many; j_call: TRBJ1-5; v_call: TRBV7-2; cdr3_aa: CASRLGQVGNQPQHF; cdr3_nt: TGTGCCAGCAGGCTGGGACAGGTGGGCAATCAGCCCCAGCATTTT
cdr3_length: 12; d_call: .; clone_size: medium-sized; j_call: TRBJ1-1; v_call: TRBV28; cdr3_aa: CASSQAGSQAFF; cdr3_nt: TGTGCCAGCAGCCAAGCCGGGTCCCAAGCTTTCTTT
cdr3_length: 15; d_call: .; clone_size: few; j_call: TRBJ2-3; v_call: TRBV11-2; cdr3_aa: CASSLYEGTTDTQYF; cdr3_nt: TGTGCCAGCAGCTTATACGAGGGGACCACAGATACGCAGTATTTT
cdr3_length: 16; d_call: TRBD2; clone_size: many; j_call: TRBJ2-1; v_call: TRBV7-2; cdr3_aa: CASSLVWSSGREEQFF; cdr3_nt: TGTGCCAGCAGCTTAGTATGGTCTAGCGGGAGGGAGGAGCAGTTCTTC
cdr3_length: 15; d_call: TRBD2; clone_size: .; j_call: TRBJ2-5; v_call: TRBV4-2; cdr3_aa: CASQRTSGQKETQYF; cdr3_nt: TGTGCCAGCCAACGGACTAGCGGGCAGAAAGAGACCCAGTACTTC
cdr3_length: 12; d_call: TRBD1; clone_size: many; j_call: TRBJ1-1; v_call: TRBV2; cdr3_aa: CASRRGGTEAFF; cdr3_nt: TGTGCCAGCCGCAGGGGGGGGACTGAAGCTTTCTTT
cdr3_length: 13; d_call: .; clone_size: .; j_call: TRBJ2-1; v_call: TRBV25-1; cdr3_aa: CASQPGLRHEQFF; cdr3_nt: TGTGCCAGCCAACCGGGACTCCGGCATGAGCAGTTCTTC
cdr3_length: 13; d_call: TRBD1; clone_size: few; j_call: TRBJ1-1; v_call: TRBV6-5; cdr3_aa: CASSYSYMGQGTF; cdr3_nt: TGTGCCAGCAGTTACTCATACATGGGACAGGGGACTTTT
cdr3_length: 13; d_call: .; clone_size: .; j_call: TRBJ2-5; v_call: TRBV20-1; cdr3_aa: CSAREAMRETQYF; cdr3_nt: TGCAGTGCTAGAGAAGCAATGCGTGAGACCCAGTACTTC
cdr3_length: 15; d_call: TRBD2; clone_size: many; j_call: TRBJ2-7; v_call: TRBV27; cdr3_aa: CASSPVAGAPYEQYF; cdr3_nt: TGTGCCAGCAGTCCGGTGGCGGGAGCCCCCTACGAGCAGTACTTC
cdr3_length: 17; d_call: TRBD2; clone_size: many; j_call: TRBJ2-3; v_call: TRBV28; cdr3_aa: CASSLYEREGLGDTQYF; cdr3_nt: TGTGCCAGCAGTTTATACGAGCGGGAGGGCCTGGGAGATACGCAGTATTTT
cdr3_length: 12; d_call: .; clone_size: few; j_call: TRBJ2-7; v_call: TRBV12-3/TRBV12-4; cdr3_aa: CASSAASYEQYF; cdr3_nt: TGTGCCAGCAGTGCAGCCTCCTACGAGCAGTACTTC
cdr3_length: 17; d_call: .; clone_size: many; j_call: TRBJ2-3; v_call: TRBV5-6; cdr3_aa: CASSPPGADYLTDTQYF; cdr3_nt: TGTGCCAGCAGCCCGCCTGGTGCGGACTACTTAACAGATACGCAGTATTTT
cdr3_length: 17; d_call: .; clone_size: many; j_call: TRBJ2-7; v_call: TRBV5-6; cdr3_aa: CASSFPSRDGGSYEQYF; cdr3_nt: TGTGCCAGCAGCTTCCCGTCCCGGGACGGAGGATCTTACGAGCAGTACTTC
cdr3_length: 15; d_call: .; clone_size: few; j_call: TRBJ2-3; v_call: TRBV12-3/TRBV12-4; cdr3_aa: CASSSSAVGTDTQYF; cdr3_nt: TGTGCCAGCAGTTCGTCAGCGGTGGGCACAGATACGCAGTATTTT
cdr3_length: 13; d_call: .; clone_size: few; j_call: TRBJ1-1; v_call: TRBV2; cdr3_aa: CASSFGEYTEAFF; cdr3_nt: TGTGCCAGCAGTTTCGGGGAATACACTGAAGCTTTCTTT
cdr3_length: 14; d_call: .; clone_size: many; j_call: TRBJ2-2; v_call: TRBV5-1; cdr3_aa: CASSLDSNTGELFF; cdr3_nt: TGCGCCAGCAGCTTGGACAGCAACACCGGGGAGCTGTTTTTT
cdr3_length: 14; d_call: .; clone_size: many; j_call: TRBJ2-7; v_call: TRBV20-1; cdr3_aa: CSASLGDSSYEQYF; cdr3_nt: TGCAGTGCTAGTCTCGGGGATTCCTCCTACGAGCAGTACTTC
cdr3_length: 14; d_call: .; clone_size: many; j_call: TRBJ2-7; v_call: TRBV15; cdr3_aa: CATSRENRAREQYF; cdr3_nt: TGTGCCACCAGCAGGGAGAATCGGGCGAGGGAGCAGTACTTC
cdr3_length: 14; d_call: TRBD1; clone_size: .; j_call: TRBJ1-6; v_call: TRBV10-1; cdr3_aa: CASSSRTGVSPLHF; cdr3_nt: TGCGCCAGCAGTTCTAGGACAGGGGTTTCACCCCTCCACTTT
cdr3_length: 13; d_call: .; clone_size: many; j_call: TRBJ2-2; v_call: TRBV9; cdr3_aa: CASNVGGAGELFF; cdr3_nt: TGTGCCAGCAATGTTGGCGGCGCCGGGGAGCTGTTTTTT
cdr3_length: 15; d_call: .; clone_size: .; j_call: TRBJ2-5; v_call: TRBV12-3/TRBV12-4; cdr3_aa: CASSWGQLYQETQYF; cdr3_nt: TGTGCCAGCAGTTGGGGGCAACTGTACCAAGAGACCCAGTACTTC
cdr3_length: 13; d_call: .; clone_size: few; j_call: TRBJ1-1; v_call: TRBV29-1; cdr3_aa: CSVEAATNTEAFF; cdr3_nt: TGCAGCGTTGAAGCAGCGACGAACACTGAAGCTTTCTTT
cdr3_length: 15; d_call: .; clone_size: many; j_call: TRBJ1-1; v_call: TRBV2; cdr3_aa: CASSREGAMNTEAFF; cdr3_nt: TGTGCCAGCAGCCGGGAAGGGGCCATGAACACTGAAGCTTTCTTT
cdr3_length: 14; d_call: TRBD2; clone_size: many; j_call: TRBJ2-1; v_call: TRBV12-3/TRBV12-4; cdr3_aa: CASSGLAGEVEQFF; cdr3_nt: TGTGCCAGCAGCGGACTAGCGGGGGAGGTCGAGCAGTTCTTC
cdr3_length: 14; d_call: TRBD1; clone_size: many; j_call: TRBJ2-7; v_call: TRBV7-2; cdr3_aa: CASSPRQGYYEQYF; cdr3_nt: TGTGCCAGCAGCCCACGACAGGGGTACTACGAGCAGTACTTC
cdr3_length: 13; d_call: .; clone_size: many; j_call: TRBJ2-5; v_call: TRBV10-3; cdr3_aa: CAISERGPETQYF; cdr3_nt: TGTGCCATCAGTGAAAGGGGCCCAGAGACCCAGTACTTC
cdr3_length: 11; d_call: .; clone_size: many; j_call: TRBJ1-1; v_call: TRBV29-1; cdr3_aa: CSVVGDTEAFF; cdr3_nt: TGCAGCGTTGTCGGAGACACTGAAGCTTTCTTT
cdr3_length: 15; d_call: .; clone_size: many; j_call: TRBJ2-7; v_call: TRBV5-1; cdr3_aa: CASSNQPDGAYEQYF; cdr3_nt: TGCGCCAGCAGCAATCAACCGGACGGTGCCTACGAGCAGTACTTC
cdr3_length: 13; d_call: .; clone_size: many; j_call: TRBJ2-7; v_call: TRBV27; cdr3_aa: CASSFATGSEQYF; cdr3_nt: TGTGCCAGCAGTTTTGCGACGGGTAGCGAGCAGTACTTC
cdr3_length: 12; d_call: .; clone_size: few; j_call: TRBJ2-1; v_call: TRBV28; cdr3_aa: CASSPRRYEQFF; cdr3_nt: TGTGCCTCAAGTCCAAGACGGTATGAGCAGTTCTTC
cdr3_length: 13; d_call: .; clone_size: many; j_call: TRBJ2-2; v_call: TRBV4-2; cdr3_aa: CASRDRNTGELFF; cdr3_nt: TGTGCCAGCAGGGACAGGAACACCGGGGAGCTGTTTTTT
cdr3_length: 15; d_call: .; clone_size: few; j_call: TRBJ1-6; v_call: TRBV20-1; cdr3_aa: CSARFFPGSDSPLHF; cdr3_nt: TGCAGTGCTAGATTTTTTCCGGGATCGGATTCACCCCTCCACTTT